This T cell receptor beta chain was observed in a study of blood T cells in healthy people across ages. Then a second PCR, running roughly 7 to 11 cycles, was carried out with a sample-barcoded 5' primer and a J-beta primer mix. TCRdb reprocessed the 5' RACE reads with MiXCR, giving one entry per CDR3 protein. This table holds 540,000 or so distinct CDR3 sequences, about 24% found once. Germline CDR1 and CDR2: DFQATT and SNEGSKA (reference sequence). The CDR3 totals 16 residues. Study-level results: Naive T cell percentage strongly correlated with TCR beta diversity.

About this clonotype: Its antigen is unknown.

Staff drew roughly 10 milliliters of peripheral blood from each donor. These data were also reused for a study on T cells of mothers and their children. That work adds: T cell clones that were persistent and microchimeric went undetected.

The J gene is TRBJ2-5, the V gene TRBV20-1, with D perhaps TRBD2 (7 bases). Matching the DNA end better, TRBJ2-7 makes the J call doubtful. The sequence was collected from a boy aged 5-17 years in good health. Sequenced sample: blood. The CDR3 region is CSAKPGGGGGTYEQYF. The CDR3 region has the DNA TGCAGTGCAAAACCTGGGGGCGGCGGGGGAACCTACGAGCAGTACTTC.